These 14 T cell receptor beta chains originate from one sample sequenced in a study of blood T cell repertoires in COVID-19 (dated by TCRdb to the early 2020s). The protocol used for the library was the immunoSEQ multiplex PCR assay. Here the immuneACCESS table is served through TCRdb, limited to in-frame sequences with V and J called. Missing clones are a known gap in these copies; in checked studies unresolved V genes cover under half, and the rest lacks a known reason. The sample table lists about 230,000 clones, more than 65% of them with a count of one. Approximately 8.7% of the sample rests with the top ten. Sequencing used peripheral blood. The origin of the receptors is a woman over 75 with acute or convalescent COVID-19.

The chain joins TRBV7-2 to TRBJ2-7; no clear D gene. Per germline, CDR1 SGHTA and CDR2 FQGNSA. Trimming shortened V by 3 bases and J by 0 bases, and 9 bases separated the two germline ends. CDR3 length equals 14 residues. The CDR3 protein is CASSLGPSSYEQYF. The CDR3 nucleotides are TGTGCCAGCAGCTTGGGCCCAAGCTCCTACGAGCAGTACTTC. Full variable domain (outside the CDR3, taken from reference TRBV7-2 and TRBJ2-7): GAGVSQSPSNKVTEKGKDVELRCDPISGHTALYWYRQSLGQGLEFLIYFQGNSAPDKSGLPSDRFSAERTGGSVSTLTIQRTQQEDSAVYLCASSLGPSSYEQYFGPGTRLTVT.

The rearrangement links TRBV2 to TRBJ1-6; 9 bases are shared with TRBD1. Trimming at V came to 8 bases and at J to 9 bases, leaving 8 bases not matched to a gene. CDR3 length: 14 residues. Germline loops: CDR1 SNHLY, CDR2 FYNNEI. The CDR3 DNA reads as TGTGCCAGCGCCATGGGACAGGGCGGTTCACCCCTCCACTTT. Protein product: CASAMGQGGSPLHF.

As regards this clone: One end of the junction does not line up with germline, which may come from a read error. The CDR3 reads CAGRTSGRYEQYF. The CDR3 coding sequence is TGTGCCGGCAGGACTAGCGGGCGCTACGAGCAGTACTTC. The V call is TRBV6-5, the J call TRBJ2-7, with 11 bases fitting TRBD2. There are 13 residues in the CDR3. Germline V lookup: CDR1 MNHEY, CDR2 SVGAGI.

The chain combines TRBV3-1 (or the pseudogene TRBV3-2) with TRBJ2-2; 8 bases are shared with TRBD1. J gave up 2 bases and V 0 bases, and 8 bases lay outside the gene matches. Germline V gives CDR1 LGHDT, CDR2 YNNKEL (reference sequence). The CDR3 runs 18 residues. CDR3 nucleotides: TGTGCCAGCAGCCAAGAAACAGGGGGAGTGGTCAACACCGGGGAGCTGTTTTTT. This codes for CASSQETGGVVNTGELFF.

This clone was seen just once. The chain joins TRBV5-1 to TRBJ1-3; D may be TRBD1 (5 bases). Trimming pared 0 bases from V and 3 bases from J, leaving 13 bases between. The CDR3 length is 16 residues. The germline V gene has CDR1 SGHRS and CDR2 YFSETQ. The CDR3 bases are TGCGCCAGCAGCTTGGCCGGGGGTCGGTTTGGAAACACCATATATTTT. Translating gives CASSLAGGRFGNTIYF.

The chain couples TRBV28 to TRBJ2-7; TRBD1 aligns across 8 bases. Trimming removed 6 bases from V and 2 bases from J; junction bases left unmatched: 6. The CDR3 is 14 residues long. Germline V gene sequence: CDR1 MDHEN, CDR2 SYDVKM. Here the CDR3 reads CASRTGTGTYEQYF. CDR3 DNA: TGTGCCAGCAGAACCGGGACAGGAACCTACGAGCAGTACTTC.

This chain joins TRBV28 and TRBJ2-2, with 7 bases lining up with TRBD2. Germline-derived CDR1 and CDR2 are MDHEN and SYDVKM. With V trimmed by 2 bases and J by 5 bases, 5 bases remained unmatched. The CDR3 covers 15 residues. The CDR3 loop is CASSLAGVGTGELFF. CDR3 nucleotide sequence: TGTGCCAGCAGTTTAGCGGGAGTAGGAACCGGGGAGCTGTTTTTT.

This clone was seen a few times. The chain combines TRBV28 with TRBJ2-6; 7 positions agree with TRBD2. The CDR3 loop spans 15 amino acids. Germline CDR1 and CDR2: MDHEN and SYDVKM. V lost 11 bases and J lost 0; bases outside the gene matches: 7. The CDR3 nucleotides read TGTGCCGCGGGCGGGGGTTTCTCTGGGGCCAACGTCCTGACTTTC. As protein: CAAGGGFSGANVLTF.

This clone was counted once. The same CDR3 arises from other DNA sequences in this sample as well. The chain couples TRBV2 to TRBJ1-6; 9 nucleotides align to TRBD1. After removal of 5 bases from V and 6 bases from J, the junction contained 5 bases not matched to a gene. Germline CDR1 SNHLY, CDR2 FYNNEI. This CDR3 is built from 15 residues. In DNA form, the CDR3 reads TGTGCCAGCAGTCTAAGACAGGGGGGTAATTCACCCCTCCACTTT. Its protein product is CASSLRQGGNSPLHF.

This clone has more than one count but fewer than ten. The chain uses TRBV5-4 and TRBJ2-7; TRBD2 matches at 14 bases. The CDR3 loop spans 15 amino acids. Germline V gene data show CDR1 as SGHNT and CDR2 as YYREEE (reference sequence). The V segment lost 4 bases and the J segment 6 bases; nucleotides outside the gene matches: 6. CDR3 nucleotides: TGTGCCAGCAGCCAGGGACTAGCGGGAGTCAGCGAGCAGTACTTC. Translation: CASSQGLAGVSEQYF.

The V gene is TRBV28, the J gene TRBJ2-1, with D possibly matching TRBD2 (6 bases). This CDR3 spans 13 amino acids. The V end was cut by 6 bases, the J end by 6 bases, with 12 bases between. Per germline, CDR1 MDHEN and CDR2 SYDVKM. This CDR3 is CASSQLAPNEQFF. CDR3 in DNA: TGTGCCAGCAGCCAACTAGCACCCAATGAGCAGTTCTTC.

J is TRBJ1-1 and V is TRBV7-3; D may be TRBD1 (5 bases). Germline loops: CDR1 SGHTA, CDR2 FQGTGA. There are 14 residues in the CDR3. Trimming removed 3 bases from V and 1 base from J, with 9 bases in between. The CDR3, as DNA: TGTGCCAGCAGCTTCGGCAGGGCGAACACTGAAGCTTTCTTT. Protein product: CASSFGRANTEAFF.

The V gene is TRBV9, the J gene TRBJ2-7; D is possibly TRBD1 (5 bases). The germline V gene has CDR1 SGDLS and CDR2 YYNGEE. This CDR3 is 14 amino acids long. Trimming removed 3 bases at V and 5 bases at J, with 15 bases between. Written as DNA, the CDR3 is TGTGCCAGCAGCGCCGCCGCACAGGAACACGAGCAGTACTTC. This codes for CASSAAAQEHEQYF.

The chain links TRBV11-3 to TRBJ2-2; a possible D gene is TRBD2 (6 bases). There are 15 residues in the CDR3. Germline loops: CDR1 SGHNT, CDR2 YENEEA. Trimming stripped 5 bases from V and 3 bases from J, with 13 bases between. In DNA form, the CDR3 reads TGTGCCAGCAGCCAGGGAGGTTTGGACACCGGGGAGCTGTTTTTT. Translating gives CASSQGGLDTGELFF.